These 4 T cell receptor beta chains were sequenced from one sample in a study of T cell changes during pregnancy in multiple sclerosis. TCRdb's table, derived via immunoSEQ multiplex PCR, lists solely in-frame clones and lacks some. The data contain 20,000 to 25,000 clones, less than 90% of them singletons. Sequenced material: CD8+ T cells from peripheral blood mononuclear cells, taken after pregnancy. The receptors stem from a female donor with multiple sclerosis, enrolled in a pregnancy study.

Comment on this clone: One junction end disagrees with the germline gene, perhaps due to a read error. V and J are TRBV7-7 and TRBJ2-1; 8 nucleotides align to TRBD2. This CDR3 contains 15 residues. Germline CDR1 is SSHAT and CDR2 is FNYEAQ (reference sequence). The CDR3 region is CASSLGAGGNNEQFF. CDR3 nucleotides: TGTGCTAGCAGCTTAGGCGCGGGAGGAAACAATGAGCAGTTCTTC.

This rearrangement joins TRBV21-1 to TRBJ2-7; the D call TRBD1 from the table was never checked on the DNA. TRBV21-1 is noted as a pseudogene. The CDR3 totals 15 residues. The chain's CDR3 is CASGSGAGRFYEQYF. In DNA, the CDR3 is TGTGCCAGCGGGTCAGGGGCAGGGCGATTCTACGAGCAGTACTTC.

The genes are TRBV27 and TRBJ2-3; 10 bases map to TRBD2. V lost 2 bases, J lost 3 bases, and 2 bases stayed unmatched. Germline values: CDR1 MNHEY, CDR2 SMNVEV (reference sequence). This CDR3 spans 15 amino acids. This chain's CDR3 is CASSLLAGVTDTQYF. In nucleotides, the CDR3 is TGTGCCAGCAGTTTACTAGCGGGAGTAACAGATACGCAGTATTTT.

V usage is TRBV14 and J usage is TRBJ2-1, with 8 positions matching TRBD2. After removal of 6 bases from V and 6 bases from J, the junction contained 10 bases not matched to a gene. Germline CDR1 SGHDN, CDR2 FVKESK. The CDR3 spans 15 residues. Written as DNA, the CDR3 is TGTGCCAGCAGGGCCGGGACTAGGGACCTCAATGAGCAGTTCTTC. This sequence encodes CASRAGTRDLNEQFF.